Below, 11 T cell receptor beta chains from the same sample are listed, as sequenced in a study of cytomegalovirus exposure and HLA in healthy donors. With 60 Vbeta and 13 Jbeta primers, the PCR was carried out. Clones were sequenced by immunoSEQ multiplex PCR, and TCRdb holds only the in-frame ones, with some missing. The top ten hold approximately 2.3% of the sample, which has over 250,000 clones, just over 70% seen once. The sequencing sample was made of PBMCs. The source is a female donor in good health and CMV-seronegative.

The rearrangement uses TRBV6-1 and TRBJ2-2; 7 bases align to TRBD1. This CDR3 has 15 amino acids. J lost 2 bases, V lost 9 bases, and 9 bases had no gene match. Germline lookup yields CDR1 MNHNS and CDR2 SASEGT. The chain's CDR3 is CASRGTEINTGELFF. The CDR3 DNA reads as TGTGCCAGTAGAGGGACAGAAATAAACACCGGGGAGCTGTTTTTT.

The chain links TRBV15 to TRBJ2-7, with no clear D. The CDR3 sequence is 16 residues long. Germline V gene sequence: CDR1 LNHNV, CDR2 YYDKDF (reference sequence). V was cut by 0 bases and J by 0 bases, with 12 bases left in between. CDR3 in amino acids: CATSRDRGGSSYEQYF. For the CDR3, the DNA is TGTGCCACCAGCAGAGATCGCGGCGGCAGCTCCTACGAGCAGTACTTC.

The gene calls are TRBV9 and TRBJ2-1; D perhaps matches TRBD1 (6 bases). V was cut by 3 bases and J by 12 bases, with 22 bases left in between. The CDR3 contains 15 residues. Germline V CDR1 and CDR2: SGDLS, YYNGEE. The CDR3 DNA follows: TGTGCCAGCAGCGCGGACAGCCGCTTCCTCACTGGGCAGTTCTTC. The encoded protein is CASSADSRFLTGQFF.

The chain links TRBV19 to TRBJ1-2, with 7 bases that match TRBD1. The CDR3 sequence is 13 residues long. Unmatched junction bases numbered 3, after V lost 5 bases and J lost 3 bases. Germline CDR1 is LNHDA and CDR2 is SQIVND (reference sequence). This CDR3 reads CASSAGTDYGYTF. CDR3 sequence (DNA): TGTGCCAGTAGTGCTGGGACAGACTATGGCTACACCTTC.

The chain uses TRBV4-1 and TRBJ2-3; the match to TRBD1 covers 9 bases. CDR1 and CDR2 (germline): MGHRA, YSYEKL. The V and J ends lost 4 bases and 8 bases, in that order; junction bases with no gene match: 7. The CDR3 totals 14 residues. The CDR3: CASSLGQGLVTQYF. CDR3 DNA: TGCGCCAGCAGCCTGGGACAGGGTTTGGTTACGCAGTATTTT.

V gene TRBV10-3 combines with J gene TRBJ2-1, with 8 bases matching TRBD2. V gave up 4 bases and J gave up 7 bases; unmatched junction bases: 3. The V gene's germline CDR1 is ENHRY and CDR2 SYGVKD. This CDR3 contains 13 residues. In nucleotides, the CDR3 is TGTGCCATCAGTGCGGGAGGGAGGAATGAGCAGTTCTTC. It specifies CAISAGGRNEQFF.

The rearrangement joins TRBV16 to TRBJ1-2; no definite D call. CDR3 length equals 15 residues. Looked up from germline, CDR1 is KGHSY and CDR2 is FQNENV. V dropped 0 bases and J dropped 7 bases, with 15 bases sitting between them. The CDR3 DNA follows: TGTGCCAGCAGCCAATCTCGGGTTCCGGGAACTGGCTACACCTTC. Translated: CASSQSRVPGTGYTF.

This chain connects TRBV27 to TRBJ2-5, with 7 bases lining up with TRBD2. J lost 10 bases, V lost 1 base, and 9 bases had no gene match. This CDR3 contains 14 residues. Germline CDR1 and CDR2: MNHEY and SMNVEV (reference sequence). DNA of the CDR3: TGTGCCAGCAGTTTATTGGCGGGAGCGGGTGACCAGTACTTC. Translation gives CASSLLAGAGDQYF.

The chain combines TRBV6-1 with TRBJ2-5, with a tentative D call TRBD1 (6 bases). Trimming pared 4 bases from V and 4 bases from J, leaving 10 bases between. CDR3 length equals 13 residues. Germline values: CDR1 MNHNS, CDR2 SASEGT. The CDR3 sequence is CASSGGQGETQYF. The CDR3 bases are TGTGCCAGCAGTGGGGGGCAGGGAGAGACCCAGTACTTC.

The chain uses TRBV30 and TRBJ1-2; TRBD1 agrees at 7 bases. The germline CDR1 and CDR2 sequences are GTSNPN and SVGIG (reference sequence). With 3 bases clipped from V and 8 bases from J, the junction kept 9 bases outside the gene matches. The CDR3 has 13 amino acids. Here the CDR3 reads CAWRTGQKHGYTF. The CDR3 DNA sequence: TGTGCCTGGAGGACAGGGCAGAAACACGGCTACACCTTC. The variable domain in full, with the rest retrieved from reference TRBV30 and TRBJ1-2, is SQTIHQWPATLVQPVGSPLSLECTVEGTSNPNLYWYRQAAGRGLQLLFYSVGIGQISSEVPQNLSASRPQDRQFILSSKKLLLSDSGFYLCAWRTGQKHGYTFGSGTRLTVV.

The V gene is TRBV5-1, the J gene TRBJ1-2, with 9 bases matching TRBD1. Germline V gene lookup returns CDR1 SGHRS and CDR2 YFSETQ. The CDR3 runs to 16 residues. V shed 1 base, J shed 8 bases, and the junction held 12 bases outside the gene matches. In nucleotides, the CDR3 is TGCGCCAGCAGCTTGAATACGGACAGGGGAATCTGGGGCTACACCTTC. Protein sequence: CASSLNTDRGIWGYTF.